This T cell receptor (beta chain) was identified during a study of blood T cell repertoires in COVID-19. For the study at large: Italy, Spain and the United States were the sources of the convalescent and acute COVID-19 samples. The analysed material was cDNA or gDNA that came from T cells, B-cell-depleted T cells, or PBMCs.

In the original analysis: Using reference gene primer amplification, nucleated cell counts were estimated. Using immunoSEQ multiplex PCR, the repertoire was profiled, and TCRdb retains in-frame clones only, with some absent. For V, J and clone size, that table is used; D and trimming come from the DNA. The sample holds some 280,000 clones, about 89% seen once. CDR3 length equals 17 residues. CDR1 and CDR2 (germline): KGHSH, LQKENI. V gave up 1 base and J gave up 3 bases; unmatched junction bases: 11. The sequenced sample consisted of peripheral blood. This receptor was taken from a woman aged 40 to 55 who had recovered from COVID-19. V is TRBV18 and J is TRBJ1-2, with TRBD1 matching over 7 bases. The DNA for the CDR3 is TGTGCCAGCTCACCACGAAGCCGACAGGGCTTGGACTATGGCTACACCTTC. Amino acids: CASSPRSRQGLDYGYTF.